Listed below are T cell receptor beta chains from one sample, sequenced in a study of T cell repertoires in cytomegalovirus infection. No antigen is known for these receptors. One entry per CDR3 protein, called by TCRdb with MiXCR from the reads. The sample includes hundreds of thousands of distinct CDR3 sequences, 30% to 35% of them seen just once. Sample: cultured CD8+ T cells from PBMCs, taken from culture after CMV antigen stimulation. These TCRs come from a human donor in good health (CMV status not recorded). Some clones in this sample may be carry-over from other donors' samples. Both conserved end residues are part of each CDR3. The D gene is left open where the match is weak. Clone size, where shown, is once, few, many, or a class for clones that have expanded.

V: TRBV10-3
length: 14
D: -
J: TRBJ2-7
size: many
DNA: TGTGCCATCAGGGAAACAGTGCCCTCCTACGAGCAGTACTTC
CDR3: CAIRETVPSYEQYF

V: TRBV7-2
length: 16
D: -
J: TRBJ2-2
size: many
DNA: TGTGCCAGCAGCTTGGAGGGGGGGCGTATCACCGGGGAGCTGTTTTTT
CDR3: CASSLEGGRITGELFF

V: TRBV6-1
length: 15
D: -
J: TRBJ2-1
size: few
DNA: TGTGCCAGCAGTGAGGTGGACAGCTCCTACAATGAGCAGTTCTTC
CDR3: CASSEVDSSYNEQFF

V: TRBV11-2
length: 16
D: TRBD2
J: TRBJ2-7
size: -
DNA: TGTGCCAGCAGCTTAGTGGGGGGGACTAAGGCCTACGAGCAGTACTTC
CDR3: CASSLVGGTKAYEQYF

V: TRBV7-6
length: 13
D: -
J: TRBJ1-1
size: many
DNA: TGTGCCAGCAGCCCCGGCCCCAACACTGAAGCTTTCTTT
CDR3: CASSPGPNTEAFF

V: TRBV20-1
length: 14
D: -
J: TRBJ2-3
size: -
DNA: TGCAGTGCTAGAGTCTATCCTAGCACAGATACGCAGTATTTT
CDR3: CSARVYPSTDTQYF

V: TRBV6-1
length: 17
D: TRBD1
J: TRBJ1-2
size: -
DNA: TGTGCCAGCAGTGAAATGGGACAGCTAAAAGCTAACTATGGCTACACCTTC
CDR3: CASSEMGQLKANYGYTF

V: TRBV10-3
length: 17
D: -
J: TRBJ2-7
size: few
DNA: TGTGCCATCAGTGAGTCGCTGGGGGGTTACTCCTACGAGCGGCAGTACTTC
CDR3: CAISESLGGYSYERQYF

V: TRBV27
length: 16
D: TRBD2
J: TRBJ2-1
size: -
DNA: TGTGCCAGCAGTCCAGGTTGGCGGGGGGATGACAATGAGCAGTTCTTC
CDR3: CASSPGWRGDDNEQFF

V: TRBV6-1
length: 17
D: TRBD2
J: TRBJ2-3
size: -
DNA: TGTGCCAGCAGTGAAGCGCATTGGGCGCGGGGGACAGATACGCAGTATTTT
CDR3: CASSEAHWARGTDTQYF

V: TRBV4-3
length: 15
D: -
J: TRBJ1-5
size: -
DNA: TGCGCCAGCAGCGACGAGCCAGGGAGCAATCAGCCCCAGCATTTT
CDR3: CASSDEPGSNQPQHF

V: TRBV6-5
length: 14
D: -
J: TRBJ2-4
size: many
DNA: TGTGCCAGCAGTTGGACCGGAGCAGGAAACATTCAGTACTTC
CDR3: CASSWTGAGNIQYF

V: TRBV10-2
length: 12
D: -
J: TRBJ2-7
size: -
DNA: TGCGCCAGCAGAGGTAGCCCCTACGAGCAGTACTTC
CDR3: CASRGSPYEQYF

V: TRBV4-1
length: 14
D: -
J: TRBJ1-1
size: once
DNA: TGCGCCAGCAGCCAAGATCTGGGGGACACTGAAGCTTTCTTT
CDR3: CASSQDLGDTEAFF

V: TRBV7-3
length: 15
D: -
J: TRBJ2-1
size: few
DNA: TGTGCCAGCAGCTCGACCAGGGCTATGCACAATGAGCAGTTCTTC
CDR3: CASSSTRAMHNEQFF

V: TRBV7-9
length: 16
D: -
J: TRBJ1-2
size: -
DNA: TGTGCCAGCAGCTTAGTAGGGGACCCCATGAGATCTGGCTACACCTTC
CDR3: CASSLVGDPMRSGYTF

V: TRBV12-3/TRBV12-4
length: 16
D: TRBD2
J: TRBJ2-7
size: -
DNA: TGTGCCAGCAGACGAACTAGCGGGGGTTCTTCCTACGAGCAGTACTTC
CDR3: CASRRTSGGSSYEQYF

V: TRBV20-1
length: 15
D: TRBD2
J: TRBJ2-1
size: -
DNA: TGCAGTGCTTCCTTAGCGGGGAGGTCCTACAATGAGCAGTTCTTC
CDR3: CSASLAGRSYNEQFF

V: TRBV4-3
length: 15
D: TRBD1
J: TRBJ1-3
size: -
DNA: TGCGCCAGCAGCCAAGATATCGACAGGGCCTACACCATATATTTT
CDR3: CASSQDIDRAYTIYF

V: TRBV6-1
length: 18
D: TRBD2
J: TRBJ2-5
size: few
DNA: TGTGCCAGCAGTTGGTCCCCCCTAGCGGGGGCGTACCAAGAGACCCAGTACTTC
CDR3: CASSWSPLAGAYQETQYF

V: TRBV19
length: 15
D: -
J: TRBJ1-5
size: few
DNA: TGTGCCACCAAGGCCGGGTTCTATAGCAATCAGCCCCAGCATTTT
CDR3: CATKAGFYSNQPQHF

V: TRBV24-1
length: 16
D: TRBD1
J: TRBJ2-3
size: -
DNA: TGTGCCACCAGTGATAGTGGGACAGGGAGCACAGATACGCAGTATTTT
CDR3: CATSDSGTGSTDTQYF

V: TRBV7-2
length: 16
D: -
J: TRBJ1-2
size: many
DNA: TGTGCCAGCAGCAGCAATAGACAGGTCCTAAACTATGGCTACACCTTC
CDR3: CASSSNRQVLNYGYTF

V: TRBV20-1
length: 11
D: -
J: TRBJ1-1
size: -
DNA: TGCAGTGCTACGGGGAACACTGAAGCTTTCTTT
CDR3: CSATGNTEAFF

V: TRBV27
length: 15
D: -
J: TRBJ1-5
size: -
DNA: TGTGCCAGCAGCACCCCGGGGGAACTCAATCAGCCCCAGCATTTT
CDR3: CASSTPGELNQPQHF

V: TRBV7-9
length: 11
D: -
J: TRBJ1-2
size: -
DNA: TGTGCCAGCAGATCCCCCCTGGGCTACACCTTC
CDR3: CASRSPLGYTF

V: TRBV28
length: 16
D: -
J: TRBJ1-2
size: -
DNA: TGTGCCAGCAGAACCCGAGGATGGCGGCAGAACTATGGCTACACCTTC
CDR3: CASRTRGWRQNYGYTF

V: TRBV28
length: 15
D: -
J: TRBJ1-3
size: -
DNA: TGTGCCAGCAGTGGGCGACAGGCCGCTGGAAACACCATATATTTT
CDR3: CASSGRQAAGNTIYF

V: TRBV7-8
length: 14
D: -
J: TRBJ2-7
size: -
DNA: TGTGCCAGCAGCCACGAGCCGGGGCCTTCGGAGCAGTACTTC
CDR3: CASSHEPGPSEQYF

V: TRBV7-7
length: 15
D: -
J: TRBJ2-1
size: -
DNA: TGTGCTAGCGCCCGATCCGGGAGTCCCAACAATGAGCAGTTCTTC
CDR3: CASARSGSPNNEQFF

V: TRBV4-3
length: 19
D: -
J: TRBJ1-2
size: many
DNA: TGCGCCAGCAGCCCAAAAGTATCCGTGGCGGGGTCGGGCTTCTATGGCTACACCTTC
CDR3: CASSPKVSVAGSGFYGYTF

V: TRBV7-4
length: 17
D: TRBD2
J: TRBJ2-7
size: few
DNA: TGTGCCAGCAGTCCACGCGGGGGGACCATTCTCTCCTACGAGCAGTACTTC
CDR3: CASSPRGGTILSYEQYF

V: TRBV7-6
length: 20
D: TRBD2
J: TRBJ2-1
size: many
DNA: TGTGCCAGCAGCTTATCCCAGACTAGCGGGGGGGGTAAGGGCGTGAATGAGCAGTTCTTC
CDR3: CASSLSQTSGGGKGVNEQFF

V: TRBV28
length: 15
D: TRBD1
J: TRBJ1-5
size: -
DNA: TGTGCCAGCAGTCCAGACAGGGTACTTCCCCAGCCCCAGCATTTT
CDR3: CASSPDRVLPQPQHF

V: TRBV5-1
length: 16
D: TRBD2
J: TRBJ2-5
size: -
DNA: TGCGCCAGCAGCTTGGCCAGCGGGGGGGCAGGCGAGACCCAGTACTTC
CDR3: CASSLASGGAGETQYF

V: TRBV12-3/TRBV12-4
length: 12
D: -
J: TRBJ2-5
size: many
DNA: TGTGCCAGCAGGGGGGGAGCGGAGACCCAGTACTTC
CDR3: CASRGGAETQYF

V: TRBV19
length: 15
D: -
J: TRBJ1-5
size: once
DNA: TGTGCCAGTAGTACCCGTATTAGGAGCAATCAGCCCCAGCATTTT
CDR3: CASSTRIRSNQPQHF

V: TRBV12-3/TRBV12-4
length: 13
D: -
J: TRBJ2-5
size: -
DNA: TGTGCCAGCAGTTTAAACCCTACGGTAGCCCAGTACTTC
CDR3: CASSLNPTVAQYF

V: TRBV5-5
length: 19
D: -
J: TRBJ2-7
size: few
DNA: TGTGCCAGCAGCTTGGGCCTAGCCTTCGGGACCTCCTTCTCCTACGAGCAGTACTTC
CDR3: CASSLGLAFGTSFSYEQYF

V: TRBV5-1
length: 14
D: -
J: TRBJ1-2
size: -
DNA: TGCGCCAGCAGCTTGGCCGGGGGTGGCTATGGCTACACCTTC
CDR3: CASSLAGGGYGYTF

V: TRBV7-2
length: 15
D: -
J: TRBJ2-3
size: many
DNA: TGTGCCAGCAGCTTATGGGCAGCTTCGGTCGATACGCAGTATTTT
CDR3: CASSLWAASVDTQYF

V: TRBV28
length: 13
D: -
J: TRBJ1-2
size: -
DNA: TGTGCCAGCAGTACCCTTGGGGGCCCTGGCTACACCTTC
CDR3: CASSTLGGPGYTF

V: TRBV4-1
length: 19
D: TRBD2
J: TRBJ2-1
size: few
DNA: TGCGCCAGCAGCCAAGGCCCGCCCGGGACTAGCGGGGGTTACAATGAGCAGTTCTTC
CDR3: CASSQGPPGTSGGYNEQFF

V: TRBV28
length: 12
D: -
J: TRBJ2-3
size: once
DNA: TGTGCCAGTACAAGGAGCACAGATACGCAGTATTTT
CDR3: CASTRSTDTQYF

V: TRBV20-1
length: 14
D: -
J: TRBJ2-1
size: once
DNA: TGCAGTGCTAGTGAGGGCCTCTCCTACAATGAGCAGTTCTTC
CDR3: CSASEGLSYNEQFF

V: TRBV7-9
length: 14
D: -
J: TRBJ1-2
size: -
DNA: TGTGCCAGCAGCTCCATTTGGGAAGGTTATGGCTACACCTTC
CDR3: CASSSIWEGYGYTF

V: TRBV4-1
length: 15
D: -
J: TRBJ1-5
size: -
DNA: TGCGCCAGCAGCCAAGAGAGTAAAAGCAATCAGCCCCAGCATTTT
CDR3: CASSQESKSNQPQHF

V: TRBV6-2/TRBV6-3
length: 14
D: -
J: TRBJ2-5
size: -
DNA: TGTGCCAGCAGTTACCCGGGGCTACAAGAGACCCAGTACTTC
CDR3: CASSYPGLQETQYF

V: TRBV7-8
length: 18
D: -
J: TRBJ2-3
size: many
DNA: TGTGCCAGCAGCTTAGAAGGGGGACTACCCAGGGGCACAGATACGCAGTATTTT
CDR3: CASSLEGGLPRGTDTQYF

V: TRBV7-9
length: 17
D: TRBD1
J: TRBJ2-1
size: few
DNA: TGTGCCAGCAGCTTGGTTAGAGGGGGCCTATCCTACAATGAGCAGTTCTTC
CDR3: CASSLVRGGLSYNEQFF

V: TRBV19
length: 15
D: -
J: TRBJ1-5
size: many
DNA: TGTGCCAGTGCTATTTCGTATACGGCTAATCAGCCCCAGCATTTT
CDR3: CASAISYTANQPQHF

V: TRBV6-1
length: 15
D: -
J: TRBJ1-1
size: -
DNA: TGTGCCAGCAGTGAAGCGCTTTCGGTGAACACTGAAGCTTTCTTT
CDR3: CASSEALSVNTEAFF

V: TRBV12-3/TRBV12-4
length: 13
D: -
J: TRBJ1-2
size: many
DNA: TGTGCCAGCAGTTCTCGTCCGGAATCTGGCTACACCTTC
CDR3: CASSSRPESGYTF

V: TRBV27
length: 12
D: -
J: TRBJ2-7
size: -
DNA: TGTGCCAGCATTTCGGCGATGGGTGAGCAGTACTTC
CDR3: CASISAMGEQYF

V: TRBV7-6
length: 19
D: -
J: TRBJ2-1
size: many
DNA: TGTGCCAGCAGCCCCGAGGCGTTCGGTATAGCGTCAATTTACAATGAGCAGTTCTTC
CDR3: CASSPEAFGIASIYNEQFF

V: TRBV7-6
length: 14
D: TRBD1
J: TRBJ2-4
size: -
DNA: TGTGCCAGCAGCTTGACAGGGGGCGAGAACATTCAGTACTTC
CDR3: CASSLTGGENIQYF

V: TRBV19
length: 15
D: TRBD1
J: TRBJ1-2
size: -
DNA: TGTGCCAGTAACCAAGGGACAGGGGTCCTATCTGGCTACACCTTC
CDR3: CASNQGTGVLSGYTF

V: TRBV7-6
length: 14
D: -
J: TRBJ2-1
size: many
DNA: TGTGCCAGCAGCTTACAGCCTCGCAACAATGAGCAGTTCTTC
CDR3: CASSLQPRNNEQFF

V: TRBV10-2
length: 14
D: -
J: TRBJ1-2
size: -
DNA: TGCGCCAGCAGTGAGTCCCGGGCAGACTATGGCTACACCTTC
CDR3: CASSESRADYGYTF